This TCR beta chain was documented in a study of breast tumors, draining lymph nodes, adjacent tissues. For this clonotype: The antigen is not known. This clone may be a read error of a much larger clone one base away.

Breast cancer patients provided tissue from their axillary draining lymph nodes. From the multiplex PCR reads, TCRdb called clonotypes with MiXCR, one entry per CDR3 protein. Among approximately 200,000 distinct CDR3 sequences listed, approximately 30% were seen once. Study-level findings and limits: The lymph node origin of tumor T cells was framed as consistent with a hypothesis, not demonstrated. Tumors had less TCR diversity than lymph nodes, more than nontumor tissue. The data were judged consistent with most tumor T cells coming from lymph node and expanding in tumor.

This CDR3 is 13 amino acids long. V lost 6 bases to trimming and J lost 2 bases, with 11 bases between them. Germline CDR1 reads MNHNS; CDR2 reads SASEGT. The material sequenced was axillary lymph node tissue. The clonotype comes from a female donor with breast cancer. Some clones in this sample may be carry-over from other donors' samples. J is TRBJ2-7 and V is TRBV6-1; D remains ambiguous. The CDR3 nucleotides are TGTGCCAGCAGATCCACAGCTACCTACGAGCAGTACTTC. Translated, it gives CASRSTATYEQYF.